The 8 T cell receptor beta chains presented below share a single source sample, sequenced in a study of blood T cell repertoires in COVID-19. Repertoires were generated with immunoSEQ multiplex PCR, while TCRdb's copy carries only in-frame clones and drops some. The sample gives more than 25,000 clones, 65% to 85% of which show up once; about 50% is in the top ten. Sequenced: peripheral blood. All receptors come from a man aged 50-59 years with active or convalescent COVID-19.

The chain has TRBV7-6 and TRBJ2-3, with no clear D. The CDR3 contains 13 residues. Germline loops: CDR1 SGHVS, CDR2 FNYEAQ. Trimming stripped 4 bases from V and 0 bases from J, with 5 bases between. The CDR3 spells CASSYSSTDTQYF. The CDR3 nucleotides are TGTGCCAGCAGCTACTCGAGCACAGATACGCAGTATTTT. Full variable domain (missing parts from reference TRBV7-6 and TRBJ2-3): GAGVSQSPRYKVTKRGQDVALRCDPISGHVSLYWYRQALGQGPEFLTYFNYEAQQDKSGLPNDRFSAERPEGSISTLTIQRTEQRDSAMYRCASSYSSTDTQYFGPGTRLTVL.

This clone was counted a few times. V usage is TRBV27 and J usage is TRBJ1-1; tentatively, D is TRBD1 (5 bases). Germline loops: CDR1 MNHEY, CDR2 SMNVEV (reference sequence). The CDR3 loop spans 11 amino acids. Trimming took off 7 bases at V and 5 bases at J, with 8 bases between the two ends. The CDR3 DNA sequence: TGTGCCAGCATCAGGGCTACTGAAGCTTTCTTT. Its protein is CASIRATEAFF.

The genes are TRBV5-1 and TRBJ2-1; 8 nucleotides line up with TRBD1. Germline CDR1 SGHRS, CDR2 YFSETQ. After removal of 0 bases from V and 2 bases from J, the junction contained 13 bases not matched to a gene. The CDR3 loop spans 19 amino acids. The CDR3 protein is CASSLGIYRDRSPYNEQFF. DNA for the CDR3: TGCGCCAGCAGCTTGGGAATTTACCGGGACAGGTCCCCCTACAATGAGCAGTTCTTC. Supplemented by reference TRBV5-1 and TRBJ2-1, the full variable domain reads KAGVTQTPRYLIKTRGQQVTLSCSPISGHRSVSWYQQTPGQGLQFLFEYFSETQRNKGNFPGRFSGRQFSNSRSEMNVSTLELGDSALYLCASSLGIYRDRSPYNEQFFGPGTRLTVL.

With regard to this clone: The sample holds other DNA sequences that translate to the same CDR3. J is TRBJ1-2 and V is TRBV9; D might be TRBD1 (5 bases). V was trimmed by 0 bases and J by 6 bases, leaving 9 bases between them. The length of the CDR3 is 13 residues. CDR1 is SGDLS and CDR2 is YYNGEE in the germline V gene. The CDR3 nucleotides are TGTGCCAGCAGCGTAGATTTAGGGGATGGCTACACCTTC. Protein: CASSVDLGDGYTF.

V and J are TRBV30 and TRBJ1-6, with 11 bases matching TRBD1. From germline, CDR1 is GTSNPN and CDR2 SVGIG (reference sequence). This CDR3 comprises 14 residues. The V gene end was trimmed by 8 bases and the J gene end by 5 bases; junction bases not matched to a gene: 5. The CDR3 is CARRTGGNNSPLHF. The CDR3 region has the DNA TGTGCCCGCCGGACAGGGGGCAATAATTCACCCCTCCACTTT.

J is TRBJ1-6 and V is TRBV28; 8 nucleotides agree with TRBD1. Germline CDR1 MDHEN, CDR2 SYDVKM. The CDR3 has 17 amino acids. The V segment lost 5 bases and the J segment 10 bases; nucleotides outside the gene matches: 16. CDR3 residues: CASSPLNLRDRKSPLHF. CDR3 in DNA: TGTGCCAGCAGTCCACTTAACCTCCGGGACAGGAAATCACCCCTCCACTTT.

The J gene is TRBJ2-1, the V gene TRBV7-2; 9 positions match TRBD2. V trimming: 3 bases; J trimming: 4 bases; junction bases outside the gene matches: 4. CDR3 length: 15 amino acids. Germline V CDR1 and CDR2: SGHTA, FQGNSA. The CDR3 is CASSFASGMYNEQFF. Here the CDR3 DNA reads TGTGCCAGCAGCTTTGCTAGCGGGATGTACAATGAGCAGTTCTTC.

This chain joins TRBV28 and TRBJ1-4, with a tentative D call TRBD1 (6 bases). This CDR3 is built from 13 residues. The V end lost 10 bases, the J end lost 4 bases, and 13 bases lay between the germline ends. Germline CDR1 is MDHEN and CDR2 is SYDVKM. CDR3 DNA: TGTGCCATCGGGGACACTTATAATGAAAAACTGTTTTTT. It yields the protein CAIGDTYNEKLFF.